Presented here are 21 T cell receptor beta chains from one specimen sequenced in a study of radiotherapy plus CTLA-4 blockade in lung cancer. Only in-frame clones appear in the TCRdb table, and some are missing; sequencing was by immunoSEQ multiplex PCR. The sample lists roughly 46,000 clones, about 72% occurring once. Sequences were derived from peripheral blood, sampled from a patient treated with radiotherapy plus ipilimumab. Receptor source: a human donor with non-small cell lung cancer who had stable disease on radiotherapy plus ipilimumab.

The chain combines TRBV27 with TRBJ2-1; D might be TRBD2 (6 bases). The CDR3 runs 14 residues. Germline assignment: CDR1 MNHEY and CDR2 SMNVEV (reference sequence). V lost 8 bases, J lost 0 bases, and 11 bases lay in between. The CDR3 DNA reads TGTGCCAGCGCGGGGCTTTACTCCTACAATGAGCAGTTCTTC. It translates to CASAGLYSYNEQFF.

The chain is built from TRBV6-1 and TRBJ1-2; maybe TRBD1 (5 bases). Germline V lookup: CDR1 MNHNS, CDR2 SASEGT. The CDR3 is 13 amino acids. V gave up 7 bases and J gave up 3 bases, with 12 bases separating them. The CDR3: CASNQDKDYGYTF. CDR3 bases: TGTGCCAGCAATCAGGACAAGGACTATGGCTACACCTTC.

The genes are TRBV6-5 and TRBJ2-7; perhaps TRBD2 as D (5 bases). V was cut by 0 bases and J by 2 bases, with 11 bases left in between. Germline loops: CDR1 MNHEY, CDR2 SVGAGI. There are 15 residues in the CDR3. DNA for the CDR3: TGTGCCAGCAGTTACTCGAAGGACGGGACCTACGAGCAGTACTTC. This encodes CASSYSKDGTYEQYF.

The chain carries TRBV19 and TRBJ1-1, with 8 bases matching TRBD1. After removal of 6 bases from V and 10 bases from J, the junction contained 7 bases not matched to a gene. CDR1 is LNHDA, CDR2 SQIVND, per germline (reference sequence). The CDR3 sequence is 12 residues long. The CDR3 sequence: CASSQIRGRAFF. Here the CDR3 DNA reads TGTGCCAGTAGCCAGATCAGGGGGCGAGCTTTCTTT.

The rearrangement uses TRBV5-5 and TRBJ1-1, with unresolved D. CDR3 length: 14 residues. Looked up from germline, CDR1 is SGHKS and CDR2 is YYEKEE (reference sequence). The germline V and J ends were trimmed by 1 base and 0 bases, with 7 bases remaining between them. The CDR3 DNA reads TGTGCCAGCAGCTTGTGGCAGCTGAACACTGAAGCTTTCTTT. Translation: CASSLWQLNTEAFF.

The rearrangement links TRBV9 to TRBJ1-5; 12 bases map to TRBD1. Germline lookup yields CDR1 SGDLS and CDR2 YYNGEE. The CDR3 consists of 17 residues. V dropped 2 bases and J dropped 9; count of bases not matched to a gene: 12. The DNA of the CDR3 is TGTGCCAGCAGCGTCTGGGACAGGGGGCCCCCTTTTGGGCCCCAGCATTTT. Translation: CASSVWDRGPPFGPQHF.

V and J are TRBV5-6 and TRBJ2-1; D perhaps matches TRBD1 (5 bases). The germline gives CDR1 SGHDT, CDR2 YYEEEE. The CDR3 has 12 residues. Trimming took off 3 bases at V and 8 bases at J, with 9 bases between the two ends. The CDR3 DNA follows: TGTGCCAGCAGCTCACAGGCGTATGAGCAGTTCTTC. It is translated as CASSSQAYEQFF.

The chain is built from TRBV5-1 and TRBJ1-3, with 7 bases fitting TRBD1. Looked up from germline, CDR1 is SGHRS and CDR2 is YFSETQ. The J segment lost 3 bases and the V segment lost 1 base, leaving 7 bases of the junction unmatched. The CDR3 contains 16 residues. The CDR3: CASSLTTGADGNTIYF. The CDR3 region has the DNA TGCGCCAGCAGCTTGACCACAGGGGCGGATGGAAACACCATATATTTT.

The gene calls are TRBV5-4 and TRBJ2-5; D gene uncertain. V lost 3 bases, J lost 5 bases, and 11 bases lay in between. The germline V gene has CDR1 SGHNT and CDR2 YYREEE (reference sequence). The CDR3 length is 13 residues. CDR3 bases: TGTGCCAGCAGCTCCCGATCGGTGGAGACCCAGTACTTC. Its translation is CASSSRSVETQYF.

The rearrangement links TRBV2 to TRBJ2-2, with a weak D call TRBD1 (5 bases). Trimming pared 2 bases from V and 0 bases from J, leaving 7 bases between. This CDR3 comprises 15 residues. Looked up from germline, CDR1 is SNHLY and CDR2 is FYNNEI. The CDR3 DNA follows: TGTGCCAGCAGTGAAACCAGGGCGAACACCGGGGAGCTGTTTTTT. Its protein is CASSETRANTGELFF.

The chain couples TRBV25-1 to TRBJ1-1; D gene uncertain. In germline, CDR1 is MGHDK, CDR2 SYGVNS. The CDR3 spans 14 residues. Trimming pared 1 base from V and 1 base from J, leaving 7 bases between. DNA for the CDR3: TGTGCCAGCAGTGAATGGGCAGCGAACACTGAAGCTTTCTTT. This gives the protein CASSEWAANTEAFF.

CDR3 in amino acids: CASSYDENTEAFF. Written as DNA, the CDR3 is TGTGCCAGCAGTTATGACGAGAACACTGAAGCTTTCTTT. V and J are TRBV11-3 and TRBJ1-1; D not certain. The germline V gene encodes CDR1 SGHNT and CDR2 YENEEA. V was pared by 6 bases and J by 1 base, with 9 bases between. The CDR3 runs to 13 residues.

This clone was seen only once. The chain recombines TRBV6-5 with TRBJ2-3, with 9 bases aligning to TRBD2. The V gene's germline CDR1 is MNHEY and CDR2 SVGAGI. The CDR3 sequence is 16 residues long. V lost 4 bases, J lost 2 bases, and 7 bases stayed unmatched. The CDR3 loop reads CASSSLPGLATDTQYF. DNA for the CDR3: TGTGCCAGCAGTTCTCTCCCGGGACTAGCCACAGATACGCAGTATTTT.

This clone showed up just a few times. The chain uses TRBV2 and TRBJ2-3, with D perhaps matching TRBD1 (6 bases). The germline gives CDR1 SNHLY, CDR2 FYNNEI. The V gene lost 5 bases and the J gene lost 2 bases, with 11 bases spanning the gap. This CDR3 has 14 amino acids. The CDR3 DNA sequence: TGTGCCAGCAGTCGAGGGGGAGCCACAGATACGCAGTATTTT. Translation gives CASSRGGATDTQYF.

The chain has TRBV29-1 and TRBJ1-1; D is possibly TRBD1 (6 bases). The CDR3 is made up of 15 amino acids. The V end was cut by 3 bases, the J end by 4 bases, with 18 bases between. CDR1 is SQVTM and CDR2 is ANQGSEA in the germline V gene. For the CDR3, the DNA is TGCAGCGTTGATTCAGGGACACAGTGGGGCACTGAAGCTTTCTTT. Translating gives CSVDSGTQWGTEAFF.

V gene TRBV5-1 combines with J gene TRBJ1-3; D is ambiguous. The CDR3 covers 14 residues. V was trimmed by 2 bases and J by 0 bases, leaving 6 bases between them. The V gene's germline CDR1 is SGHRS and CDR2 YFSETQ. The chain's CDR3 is CASSLESSGNTIYF. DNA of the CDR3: TGCGCCAGCAGCTTAGAGAGCTCTGGAAACACCATATATTTT. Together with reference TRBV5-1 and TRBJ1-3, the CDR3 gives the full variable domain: KAGVTQTPRYLIKTRGQQVTLSCSPISGHRSVSWYQQTPGQGLQFLFEYFSETQRNKGNFPGRFSGRQFSNSRSEMNVSTLELGDSALYLCASSLESSGNTIYFGEGSWLTVV.

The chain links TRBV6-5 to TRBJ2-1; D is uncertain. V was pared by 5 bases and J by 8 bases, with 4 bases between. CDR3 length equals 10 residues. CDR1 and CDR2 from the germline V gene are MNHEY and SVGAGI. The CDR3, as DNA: TGTGCCAGCAGTGAATATGAGCAGTTCTTC. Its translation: CASSEYEQFF.

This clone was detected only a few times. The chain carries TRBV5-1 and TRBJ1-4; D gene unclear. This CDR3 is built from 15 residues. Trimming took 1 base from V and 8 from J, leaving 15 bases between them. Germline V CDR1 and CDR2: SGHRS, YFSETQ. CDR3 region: CASSLLPKVGEKLFF. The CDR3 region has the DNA TGCGCCAGCAGCTTGTTACCCAAGGTTGGAGAAAAACTGTTTTTT.

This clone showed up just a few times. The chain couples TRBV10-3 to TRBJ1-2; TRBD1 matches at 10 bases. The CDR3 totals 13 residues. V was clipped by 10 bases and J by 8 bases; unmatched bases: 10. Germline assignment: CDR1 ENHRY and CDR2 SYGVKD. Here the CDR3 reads CATHEGTGDGYTF. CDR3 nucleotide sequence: TGTGCCACACATGAAGGGACAGGGGACGGCTACACCTTC.

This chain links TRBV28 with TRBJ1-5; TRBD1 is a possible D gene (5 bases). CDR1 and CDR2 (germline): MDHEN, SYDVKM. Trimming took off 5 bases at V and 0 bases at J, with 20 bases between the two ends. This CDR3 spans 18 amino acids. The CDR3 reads CASSLRADISNSNQPQHF. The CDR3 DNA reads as TGTGCCAGCAGTCTCAGGGCGGATATTTCTAATAGCAATCAGCCCCAGCATTTT.

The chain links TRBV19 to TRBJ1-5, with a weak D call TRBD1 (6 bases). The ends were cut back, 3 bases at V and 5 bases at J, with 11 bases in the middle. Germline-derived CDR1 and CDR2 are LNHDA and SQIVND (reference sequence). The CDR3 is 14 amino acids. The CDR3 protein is CASSIWSGDQPQHF. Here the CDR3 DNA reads TGTGCCAGTAGTATTTGGTCAGGGGATCAGCCCCAGCATTTT. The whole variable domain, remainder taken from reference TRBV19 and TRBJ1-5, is DGGITQSPKYLFRKEGQNVTLSCEQNLNHDAMYWYRQDPGQGLRLIYYSQIVNDFQKGDIAEGYSVSREKKESFPLTVTSAQKNPTAFYLCASSIWSGDQPQHFGDGTRLSIL.